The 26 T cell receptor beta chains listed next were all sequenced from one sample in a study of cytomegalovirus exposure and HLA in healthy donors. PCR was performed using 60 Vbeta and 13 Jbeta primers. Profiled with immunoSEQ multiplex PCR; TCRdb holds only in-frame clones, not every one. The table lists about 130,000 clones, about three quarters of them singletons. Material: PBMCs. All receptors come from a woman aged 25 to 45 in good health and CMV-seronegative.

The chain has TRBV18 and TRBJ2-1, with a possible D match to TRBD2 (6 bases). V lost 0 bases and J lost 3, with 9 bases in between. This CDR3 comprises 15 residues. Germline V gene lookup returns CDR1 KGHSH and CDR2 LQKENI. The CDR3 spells CASSPPSGFYNEQFF. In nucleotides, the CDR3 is TGTGCCAGCTCACCACCTAGCGGTTTCTACAATGAGCAGTTCTTC.

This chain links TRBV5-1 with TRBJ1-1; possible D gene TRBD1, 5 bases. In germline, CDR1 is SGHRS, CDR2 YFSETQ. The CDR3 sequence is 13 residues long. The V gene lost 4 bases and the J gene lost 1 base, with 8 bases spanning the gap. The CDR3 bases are TGCGCCAGCAGCGATCAGGGGAACACTGAAGCTTTCTTT. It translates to CASSDQGNTEAFF.

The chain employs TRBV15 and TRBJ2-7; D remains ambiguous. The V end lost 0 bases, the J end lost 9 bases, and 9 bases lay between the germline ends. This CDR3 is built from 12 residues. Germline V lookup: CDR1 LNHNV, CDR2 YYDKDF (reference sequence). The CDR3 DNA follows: TGTGCCACCAGCAGAGATGATGTGAGGCAGTACTTC. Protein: CATSRDDVRQYF.

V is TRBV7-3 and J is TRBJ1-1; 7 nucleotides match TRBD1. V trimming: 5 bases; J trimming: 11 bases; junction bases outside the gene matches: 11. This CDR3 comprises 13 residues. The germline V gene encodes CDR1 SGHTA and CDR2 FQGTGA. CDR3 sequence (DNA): TGTGCCAGCAGCCCCGGGACAGTCAAACGGGCTTTCTTT. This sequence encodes CASSPGTVKRAFF. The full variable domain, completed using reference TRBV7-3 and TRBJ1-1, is GAGVSQTPSNKVTEKGKYVELRCDPISGHTALYWYRQSLGQGPEFLIYFQGTGAADDSGLPNDRFFAVRPEGSVSTLKIQRTERGDSAVYLCASSPGTVKRAFFGQGTRLTVV.

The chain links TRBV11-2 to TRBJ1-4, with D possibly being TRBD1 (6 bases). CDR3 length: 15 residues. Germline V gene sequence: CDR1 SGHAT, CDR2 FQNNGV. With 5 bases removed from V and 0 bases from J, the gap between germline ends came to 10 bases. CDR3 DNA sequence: TGTGCCAGCAGCCCCCACAGGGCAACTAATGAAAAACTGTTTTTT. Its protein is CASSPHRATNEKLFF.

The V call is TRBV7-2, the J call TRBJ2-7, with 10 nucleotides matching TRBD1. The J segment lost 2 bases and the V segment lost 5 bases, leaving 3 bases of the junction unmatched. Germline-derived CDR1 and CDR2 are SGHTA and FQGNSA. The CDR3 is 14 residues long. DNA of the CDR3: TGTGCCAGCAGCCCTGGGACAGGGGCCTACGAGCAGTACTTC. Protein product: CASSPGTGAYEQYF. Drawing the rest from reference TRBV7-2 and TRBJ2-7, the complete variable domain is GAGVSQSPSNKVTEKGKDVELRCDPISGHTALYWYRQSLGQGLEFLIYFQGNSAPDKSGLPSDRFSAERTGGSVSTLTIQRTQQEDSAVYLCASSPGTGAYEQYFGPGTRLTVT.

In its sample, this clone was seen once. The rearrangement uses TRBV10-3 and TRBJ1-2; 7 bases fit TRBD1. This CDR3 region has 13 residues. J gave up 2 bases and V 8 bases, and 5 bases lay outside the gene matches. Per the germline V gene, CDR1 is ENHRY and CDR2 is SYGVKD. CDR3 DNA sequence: TGTGCCATCGGACAGGTCTTCAACTATGGCTACACCTTC. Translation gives CAIGQVFNYGYTF.

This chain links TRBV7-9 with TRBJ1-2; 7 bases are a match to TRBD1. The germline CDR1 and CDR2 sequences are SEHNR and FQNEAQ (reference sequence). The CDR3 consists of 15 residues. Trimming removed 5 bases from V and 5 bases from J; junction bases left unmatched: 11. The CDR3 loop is CASSHSGTAVYGYTF. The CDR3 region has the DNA TGTGCCAGCAGCCATTCCGGGACAGCCGTATATGGCTACACCTTC.

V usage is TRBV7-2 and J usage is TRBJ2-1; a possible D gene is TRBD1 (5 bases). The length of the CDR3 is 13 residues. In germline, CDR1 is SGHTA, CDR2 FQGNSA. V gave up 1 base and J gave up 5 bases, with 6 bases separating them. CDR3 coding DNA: TGTGCCAGCAGCTTAGGGACAAACAATGAGCAGTTCTTC. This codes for CASSLGTNNEQFF.

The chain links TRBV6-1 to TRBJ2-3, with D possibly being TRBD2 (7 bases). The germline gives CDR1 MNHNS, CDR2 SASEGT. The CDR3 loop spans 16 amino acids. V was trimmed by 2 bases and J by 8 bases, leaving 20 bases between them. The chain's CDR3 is CASSEYIGGASLTQYF. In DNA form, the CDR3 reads TGTGCCAGCAGTGAATATATTGGGGGGGCCTCGCTTACGCAGTATTTT.

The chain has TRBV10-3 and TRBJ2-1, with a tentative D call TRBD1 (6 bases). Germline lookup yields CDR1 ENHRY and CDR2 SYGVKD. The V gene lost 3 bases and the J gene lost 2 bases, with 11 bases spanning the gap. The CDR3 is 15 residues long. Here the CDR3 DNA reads TGTGCCATCAGTGATGGGTGGGACACCTACAATGAGCAGTTCTTC. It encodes CAISDGWDTYNEQFF.

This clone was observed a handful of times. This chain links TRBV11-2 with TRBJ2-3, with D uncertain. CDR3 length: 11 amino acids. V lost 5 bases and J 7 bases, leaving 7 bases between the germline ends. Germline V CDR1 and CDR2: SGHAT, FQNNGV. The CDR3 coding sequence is TGTGCCAGCAGCCCAGGAAATACGCAGTATTTT. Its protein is CASSPGNTQYF.

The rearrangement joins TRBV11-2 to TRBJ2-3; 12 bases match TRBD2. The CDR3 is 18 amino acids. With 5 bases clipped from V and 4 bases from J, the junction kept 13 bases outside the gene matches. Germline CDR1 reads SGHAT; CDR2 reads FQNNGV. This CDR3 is CASSPQTSGRISADTQYF. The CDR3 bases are TGTGCCAGCAGCCCACAGACTAGCGGGAGAATCTCGGCAGATACGCAGTATTTT.

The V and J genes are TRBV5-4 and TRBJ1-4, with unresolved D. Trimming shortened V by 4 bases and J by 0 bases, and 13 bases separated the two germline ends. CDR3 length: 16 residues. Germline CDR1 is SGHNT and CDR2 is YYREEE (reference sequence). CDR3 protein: CASSPTGGTTNEKLFF. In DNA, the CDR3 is TGTGCCAGCAGCCCGACGGGTGGCACAACTAATGAAAAACTGTTTTTT. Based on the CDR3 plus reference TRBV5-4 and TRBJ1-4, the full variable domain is ETGVTQSPTHLIKTRGQQVTLRCSSQSGHNTVSWYQQALGQGPQFIFQYYREEENGRGNFPPRFSGLQFPNYSSELNVNALELDDSALYLCASSPTGGTTNEKLFFGSGTQLSVL.

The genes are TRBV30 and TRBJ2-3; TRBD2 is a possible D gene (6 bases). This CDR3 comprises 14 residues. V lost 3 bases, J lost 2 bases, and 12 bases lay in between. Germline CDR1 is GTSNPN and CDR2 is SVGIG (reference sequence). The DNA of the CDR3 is TGTGCCTGGAGATTGACTAGTTTCACAGATACGCAGTATTTT. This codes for CAWRLTSFTDTQYF.

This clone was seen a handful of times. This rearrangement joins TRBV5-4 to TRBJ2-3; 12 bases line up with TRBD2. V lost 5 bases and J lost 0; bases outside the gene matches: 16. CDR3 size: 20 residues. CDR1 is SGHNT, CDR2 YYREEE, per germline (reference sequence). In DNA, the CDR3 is TGTGCCAGCAGATCTTCCTCTCTAGCGGGGGGGTACCTTAGCACAGATACGCAGTATTTT. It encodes CASRSSSLAGGYLSTDTQYF.

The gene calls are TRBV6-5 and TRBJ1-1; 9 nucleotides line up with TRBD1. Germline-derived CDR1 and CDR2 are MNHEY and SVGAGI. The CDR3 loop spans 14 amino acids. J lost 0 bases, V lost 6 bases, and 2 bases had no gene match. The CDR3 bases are TGTGCCAGCAGCAACAGGGGGCTGAACACTGAAGCTTTCTTT. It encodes CASSNRGLNTEAFF.

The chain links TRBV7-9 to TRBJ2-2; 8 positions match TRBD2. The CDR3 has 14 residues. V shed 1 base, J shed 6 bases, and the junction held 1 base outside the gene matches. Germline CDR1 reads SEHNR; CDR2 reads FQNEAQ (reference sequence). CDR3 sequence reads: CASSLVSGAGELFF. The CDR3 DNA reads TGTGCCAGCAGCTTAGTTAGCGGGGCCGGGGAGCTGTTTTTT.

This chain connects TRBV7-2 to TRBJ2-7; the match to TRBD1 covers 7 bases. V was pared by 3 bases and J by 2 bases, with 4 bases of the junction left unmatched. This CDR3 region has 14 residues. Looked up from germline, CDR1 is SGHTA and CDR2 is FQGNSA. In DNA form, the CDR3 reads TGTGCCAGCAGCTTGACACAGGGGCCCTACGAGCAGTACTTC. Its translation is CASSLTQGPYEQYF.

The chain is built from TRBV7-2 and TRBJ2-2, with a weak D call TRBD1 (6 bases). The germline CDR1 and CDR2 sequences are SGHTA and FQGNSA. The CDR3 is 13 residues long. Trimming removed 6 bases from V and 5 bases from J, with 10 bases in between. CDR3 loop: CASRQRGTGELFF. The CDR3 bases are TGTGCCAGCAGACAAAGGGGGACCGGGGAGCTGTTTTTT.

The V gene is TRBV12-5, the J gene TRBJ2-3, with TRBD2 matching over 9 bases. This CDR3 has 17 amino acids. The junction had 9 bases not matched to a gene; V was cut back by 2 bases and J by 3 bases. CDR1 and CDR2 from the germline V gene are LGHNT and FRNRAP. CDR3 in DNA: TGTGCTAGTGGTTTGCCGGAGCTAGCGGGGATTACAGATACGCAGTATTTT. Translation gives CASGLPELAGITDTQYF. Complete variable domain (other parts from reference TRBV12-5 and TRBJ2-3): DARVTQTPRHKVTEMGQEVTMRCQPILGHNTVFWYRQTMMQGLELLAYFRNRAPLDDSGMPKDRFSAEMPDATLATLKIQPSEPRDSAVYFCASGLPELAGITDTQYFGPGTRLTVL.

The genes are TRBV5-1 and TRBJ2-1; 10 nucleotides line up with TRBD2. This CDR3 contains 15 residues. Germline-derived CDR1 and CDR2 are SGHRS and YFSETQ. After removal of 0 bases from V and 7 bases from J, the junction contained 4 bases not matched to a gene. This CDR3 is CASSLVAGGRNEQFF. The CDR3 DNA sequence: TGCGCCAGCAGCTTGGTAGCGGGGGGTAGGAATGAGCAGTTCTTC.

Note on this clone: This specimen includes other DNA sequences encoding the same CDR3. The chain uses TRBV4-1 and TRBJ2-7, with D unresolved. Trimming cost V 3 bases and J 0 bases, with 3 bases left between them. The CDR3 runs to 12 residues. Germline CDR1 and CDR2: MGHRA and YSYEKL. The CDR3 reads CASSHSSYEQYF. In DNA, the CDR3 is TGCGCCAGCAGCCACAGCTCCTACGAGCAGTACTTC.

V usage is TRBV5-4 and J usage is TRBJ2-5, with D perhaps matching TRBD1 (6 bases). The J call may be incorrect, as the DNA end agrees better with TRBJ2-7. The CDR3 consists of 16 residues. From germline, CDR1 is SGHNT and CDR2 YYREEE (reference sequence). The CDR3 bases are TGTGCCAGCAGCTTGGGGGGGCAACTTGGGGTTTCCGAGCAGTACTTC. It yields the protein CASSLGGQLGVSEQYF.

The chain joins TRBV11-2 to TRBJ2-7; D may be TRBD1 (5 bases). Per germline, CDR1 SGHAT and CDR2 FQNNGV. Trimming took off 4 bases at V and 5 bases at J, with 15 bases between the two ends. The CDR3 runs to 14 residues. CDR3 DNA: TGTGCCAGCAGCTCCCCAAGGGCAGGGAACGAGCAGTACTTC. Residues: CASSSPRAGNEQYF.

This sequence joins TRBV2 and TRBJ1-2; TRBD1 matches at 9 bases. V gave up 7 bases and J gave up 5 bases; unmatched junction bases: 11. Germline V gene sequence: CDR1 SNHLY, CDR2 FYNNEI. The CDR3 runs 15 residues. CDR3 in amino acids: CASTSTPGQGYGYTF. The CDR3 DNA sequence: TGTGCCAGCACTTCGACCCCGGGACAGGGATATGGCTACACCTTC.